Listed below are T cell receptor beta chains from one sample, sequenced in a study of memory CD4+ T cells and cytomegalovirus serostatus. Repertoires were generated with immunoSEQ multiplex PCR, while TCRdb's copy carries only in-frame clones and drops some. The sample holds approximately 23,000 clones; around 75% are singletons and the top ten take less than 1.2%. Sequenced: memory CD4+ T cells from blood. These receptors were obtained from an adult in good health and CMV-seronegative. The CDR3 runs from the conserved cysteine through the conserved F or W. D genes are given only for firm matches. Size tells how often a clone was seen (once, few, many) or the class of an expanded clone, and some rows leave it out.

j_gene | d_gene | abundance | v_gene | CDR3nt | CDR3aa
TRBJ2-7 | TRBD2 | - | TRBV7-2 | TGTGCCAGCAGCGACCGATCTAGCGGGAGGAGAGAGCACGAGCAGTACTTC | CASSDRSSGRREHEQYF
TRBJ1-6 | - | few | TRBV2 | TGTGCCAGCAGTGTTCAGGGACCAAGCAATTCACCCCTCCACTTT | CASSVQGPSNSPLHF
TRBJ2-7 | - | - | TRBV18 | TGTGCCAGCTCACCACCCCACGAGCAGTACTTC | CASSPPHEQYF
TRBJ2-7 | - | - | TRBV7-2 | TGTGCCAGCAGCTATCTGGACACCTACGAGCAGTACTTC | CASSYLDTYEQYF
TRBJ2-3 | TRBD2 | - | TRBV6-6 | TGTGCCAGCAGTTACTCGACTAGCCTGGCAGATACGCAGTATTTT | CASSYSTSLADTQYF
TRBJ1-1 | TRBD1 | few | TRBV5-4 | TGTGCCAGCAGCTCCCTGGACAGGGGAAACACTGAAGCTTTCTTT | CASSSLDRGNTEAFF
TRBJ2-6 | TRBD1 | - | TRBV30 | TGTGCCTGTAATGTCAGGGGGTCGGGCGGGGCCAACGTCCTGACTTTC | CACNVRGSGGANVLTF
TRBJ2-7 | TRBD2 | - | TRBV13 | TGTGCCAGCAGCTTATTCAGCGGGGGGCAGGACGAGCAGTACTTC | CASSLFSGGQDEQYF
TRBJ1-5 | - | - | TRBV27 | TGTGCCAGCAGTTTGTTCGGCGGGACGAATCAGCCCCAGCATTTT | CASSLFGGTNQPQHF
TRBJ2-3 | - | - | TRBV5-1 | TGCGCCAGCAGCTTGGGGGCGATGGCCACAGATACGCAGTATTTT | CASSLGAMATDTQYF
TRBJ2-7 | - | once | TRBV28 | TGTGCCAGCAGCCGACACTCTTACTCCTACGAGCAGTACTTC | CASSRHSYSYEQYF
TRBJ1-1 | - | - | TRBV14 | TGTGCCAGCAGCCAAGATCCGAGGACCCAGAACACTGAAGCTTTCTTT | CASSQDPRTQNTEAFF
TRBJ1-5 | - | - | TRBV29-1 | TGCAGCGTTGAAGAGGACAGATATCAGCCCCAGCATTTT | CSVEEDRYQPQHF
TRBJ1-1 | - | few | TRBV7-9 | TGTGCCAGCAGCTTATTGGGGGTGAACACTGAAGCTTTCTTT | CASSLLGVNTEAFF
TRBJ2-1 | TRBD2 | - | TRBV14 | TGTGCCAGCAGCGCTACTAGCGGGGGGACGAGTGAGCAGTTCTTC | CASSATSGGTSEQFF
TRBJ1-2 | - | few | TRBV7-9 | TGTGCCAGCAGCGCATCCTTGGGATACACCTTC | CASSASLGYTF
TRBJ2-2 | - | few | TRBV5-4 | TGTGCCAGCAGCTTGGACGGGGGCGGAACCGGGGAGCTGTTTTTT | CASSLDGGGTGELFF
TRBJ1-2 | - | - | TRBV18 | TGTGCCAGCTCACCGGACGGGCCCACCTATGGCTACACCTTC | CASSPDGPTYGYTF
TRBJ2-7 | TRBD1 | - | TRBV27 | TGTGCCAGCAAGTCAGACAGGGACCACGAGCAGTACTTC | CASKSDRDHEQYF
TRBJ1-2 | - | - | TRBV4-3 | TGCGCCAGCAGCCAAGATCATCTACAGGTGGACTATGGCTACACCTTC | CASSQDHLQVDYGYTF
TRBJ1-4 | - | few | TRBV28 | TGTGCCAGCACCTCACAGGGAGGGCGAGAAAAACTGTTTTTT | CASTSQGGREKLFF
TRBJ2-6 | - | once | TRBV28 | TGTGCCAGCAGTTCTACATCGGAAGGCAACGTCCTGACTTTC | CASSSTSEGNVLTF
TRBJ1-3 | - | - | TRBV28 | TGTGCCAGCAGTTCCGGGGCCCTCCCCTCTGGAAACACCATATATTTT | CASSSGALPSGNTIYF
TRBJ2-7 | - | few | TRBV18 | TGTGCCAGCTCCGCGGACAGCGGTTACGAGCAGTACTTC | CASSADSGYEQYF
TRBJ1-2 | - | - | TRBV9 | TGTGCCAGCAGCTTGACTAACTATGGCTACACCTTC | CASSLTNYGYTF
TRBJ2-2 | - | - | TRBV27 | TGTGCCAGCAGACTCGTCGGAGCGAACACCGGGGAGCTGTTTTTT | CASRLVGANTGELFF
TRBJ2-1 | TRBD2 | - | TRBV20-1 | TGCAGTGCTCTAGCGGGCTGGGAGCAGTTCTTC | CSALAGWEQFF
TRBJ1-2 | TRBD1 | - | TRBV7-9 | TGTGCCAGCAGCACAGGGGGACCCTCGCGCGGCACCTTC | CASSTGGPSRGTF
TRBJ1-1 | - | - | TRBV5-5 | TGTGCCAGCAGCTTGTGGCAGGGGCCGGAAGCTTTCTTT | CASSLWQGPEAFF
TRBJ2-6 | - | - | TRBV5-1 | TGCGCCAGCAGCTTGTCGACACTTGCGGCCAACGTCCTGACTTTC | CASSLSTLAANVLTF
TRBJ1-3 | - | - | TRBV10-3 | TGTGCCATCAGCGAACAGGCTAGCTCTGGAAACACCATATATTTT | CAISEQASSGNTIYF
TRBJ2-5 | TRBD1 | - | TRBV18 | TGTGCCAGCTCACCTGGACAGGGGATAGAGACCCAGTACTTC | CASSPGQGIETQYF
TRBJ1-5 | - | - | TRBV11-2 | TGTGCCAGCAGCCGGTCCGGACAGAAAGATCAGCCCCAGCATTTT | CASSRSGQKDQPQHF
TRBJ2-1 | - | - | TRBV12-2 | TGTGCAAGTCGCTTAGCGTCCGGACAGGGTCTGTTCTTC | CASRLASGQGLFF
TRBJ1-1 | - | once | TRBV5-1 | TGCGCCAGCAGCCAGGGACCGGGAAACACTGAAGCTTTCTTT | CASSQGPGNTEAFF
TRBJ2-5 | - | - | TRBV18 | TGTGCCAGCTCACCAGCCCCGACAGTCCAAGAGACCCAGTACTTC | CASSPAPTVQETQYF
TRBJ2-1 | - | - | TRBV5-1 | TGCGCCAGCGCCCGGGACGGGGCCTACAATGAGCAGTTCTTC | CASARDGAYNEQFF
TRBJ2-1 | TRBD2 | - | TRBV4-2 | TGTGCCAGCAGCCAAGAGTCGGGTAGCGGGAGTCTCTATGAGCAGTTCTTC | CASSQESGSGSLYEQFF
TRBJ1-4 | TRBD1 | - | TRBV5-8 | TGTGCCAGCAGCCAGGAGGGGACAGGGGATGAAAAACTGTTTTTT | CASSQEGTGDEKLFF
TRBJ2-7 | - | - | TRBV4-3 | TGCGCCAGCAGCCAAGATACGAGGGGCACAAACGAGCAGTACTTC | CASSQDTRGTNEQYF
TRBJ1-2 | - | few | TRBV29-1 | TGCAGCGTTGGAGTTTTCGAGTTGTACACCTTC | CSVGVFELYTF
TRBJ2-1 | - | - | TRBV10-2 | TGCGCCAGCAGCGGACCAGGGGGGGTTTACAATGAGCAGTTCTTC | CASSGPGGVYNEQFF
TRBJ1-1 | - | - | TRBV4-1 | TGCGCCAGCAGCCAAGATACCCTAGGAATAGAAGCTTTCTTT | CASSQDTLGIEAFF
TRBJ2-7 | - | - | TRBV5-1 | TGCGCCAGCAGCTTGGCCACAGATAGCTACGAGCAGTACTTC | CASSLATDSYEQYF
TRBJ1-1 | - | once | TRBV7-2 | TGTGCCAGCAGCTTCGCGGGGGAGACTGAAGCTTTCTTT | CASSFAGETEAFF
TRBJ1-3 | - | - | TRBV23-1 | TGCGCCAGCAGTCATTCTCGGGGCTCCGGAAACACCATATATTTT | CASSHSRGSGNTIYF
TRBJ1-5 | - | - | TRBV10-3 | TGTGCCAAGTTTCTTAATCAGCCCCAGCATTTT | CAKFLNQPQHF
TRBJ1-3 | TRBD1 | - | TRBV5-6 | TGTGCCAGCAGCTCTCGGACAGGGAGTCGAAACACCATATATTTT | CASSSRTGSRNTIYF
TRBJ2-5 | - | - | TRBV6-6 | TGTGCCAGCAGTTCTCAGGGTCAAGAGACCCAGTACTTC | CASSSQGQETQYF
TRBJ2-5 | TRBD2 | - | TRBV28 | TGTGCCAGCAGGAGACTAGCGGGTGGAGAGACCCAGTACTTC | CASRRLAGGETQYF
TRBJ1-3 | - | - | TRBV7-3 | TGTGCCAGCAGCTCCGCGTCTGGAAACACCATATATTTT | CASSSASGNTIYF
TRBJ1-2 | TRBD1 | - | TRBV4-1 | TGCGCCAGCAGCCAGGGGGGACAGACCTCAGGAGGCTACACCTTC | CASSQGGQTSGGYTF
TRBJ2-1 | TRBD2 | - | TRBV6-1 | TGTGCCAGCAGGAATTTTCGGGGGGGCGGGGATGAGCAGTTCTTC | CASRNFRGGGDEQFF
TRBJ2-5 | - | few | TRBV5-4 | TGTGCCAGCAGCTTCAACCGTGGTCAAGAGACCCAGTACTTC | CASSFNRGQETQYF
TRBJ1-1 | - | - | TRBV18 | TGTGCCAGCTCACCACTTGCAGGGATGAACACTGAAGCTTTCTTT | CASSPLAGMNTEAFF